The 16 T cell receptor beta chains below all came from one sample that was sequenced in a study of OX40 agonist ivuxolimab in advanced cancers. The data were produced by immunoSEQ multiplex PCR, yet TCRdb's version contains in-frame clones alone and is incomplete. This table holds tens of thousands of clones, around 86% found once. This specimen was CD4+ or CD8+ T cells sorted from blood, taken in a trial of the OX40 agonist ivuxolimab. The receptor set was obtained from an adult with an advanced solid tumor such as melanoma, head and neck, liver or kidney cancer.

V gene TRBV19 combines with J gene TRBJ2-2, with no clear D. There are 13 residues in the CDR3. Trimming cost V 7 bases and J 1 base, with 7 bases left between them. CDR1 and CDR2 (germline): LNHDA, SQIVND (reference sequence). Here the CDR3 reads CASTNGNTGELFF. The CDR3 DNA follows: TGTGCCAGTACCAACGGGAACACCGGGGAGCTGTTTTTT.

The chain joins TRBV23-1 to TRBJ2-3; D is perhaps TRBD1 (5 bases). TRBV23-1 has ORF status, its function being uncertain. The CDR3 runs 17 residues. V shed 2 bases and J shed 2 bases, with 17 bases lying between them. The DNA for the CDR3 is TGCGCCAGCAGTCAAAACTCAGGGTGTCGTGCCACAGATACGCAGTATTTT. Its protein product is CASSQNSGCRATDTQYF.

The chain combines TRBV5-1 with TRBJ2-2; 8 bases agree with TRBD1. V shed 8 bases and J 4 bases; nucleotides not matched to a gene: 10. The V gene's germline CDR1 is SGHRS and CDR2 YFSETQ. The CDR3 totals 15 residues. The DNA for the CDR3 is TGCGCCAGTGGACAGGGCGCCGCTGGCACCGGGGAGCTGTTTTTT. Translation gives CASGQGAAGTGELFF. Looking up the rest from reference TRBV5-1 and TRBJ2-2 gives the full variable domain: KAGVTQTPRYLIKTRGQQVTLSCSPISGHRSVSWYQQTPGQGLQFLFEYFSETQRNKGNFPGRFSGRQFSNSRSEMNVSTLELGDSALYLCASGQGAAGTGELFFGEGSRLTVL.

The chain combines TRBV5-1 with TRBJ2-3; tentative D call: TRBD1 (7 bases). The CDR3 consists of 15 residues. Germline V lookup: CDR1 SGHRS, CDR2 YFSETQ. The V end was cut by 0 bases, the J end by 3 bases, with 11 bases between. The CDR3 here is CASSLGAGGTDTQYF. CDR3 in DNA: TGCGCCAGCAGCTTGGGTGCAGGGGGGACAGATACGCAGTATTTT.

The chain couples TRBV9 to TRBJ2-7; D gene ambiguous. V was shortened by 0 bases and J by 1 base, with 8 bases between the two germline ends. Per germline, CDR1 SGDLS and CDR2 YYNGEE. This CDR3 is built from 14 residues. The CDR3 DNA follows: TGTGCCAGCAGCGTAGGTTCCCGATCCTACGAGCAGTACTTC. This sequence encodes CASSVGSRSYEQYF.

The rearrangement uses TRBV6-1 and TRBJ1-4, with 9 bases matching TRBD1. V gave up 1 base and J gave up 10 bases; unmatched junction bases: 7. This CDR3 is 15 amino acids long. Germline V gene sequence: CDR1 MNHNS, CDR2 SASEGT. CDR3 nucleotide sequence: TGTGCCAGCAGTGAAGACAGGGGGCGGGTAGGAAAACTGTTTTTT. It yields the protein CASSEDRGRVGKLFF.

The chain employs TRBV6-1 and TRBJ1-1; D not certain. The CDR3 length is 12 residues. With 4 bases removed from V and 8 bases from J, the gap between germline ends came to 11 bases. Germline assignment: CDR1 MNHNS and CDR2 SASEGT. DNA for the CDR3: TGTGCCAGCAGTGGTTACAGTGGGGAAGCTTTCTTT. The encoded protein is CASSGYSGEAFF.

This rearrangement joins TRBV2 to TRBJ2-7, with TRBD1 as a possible D gene (5 bases). Trimming took off 5 bases at V and 2 bases at J, with 10 bases between the two ends. The CDR3 extends over 13 amino acids. The germline gives CDR1 SNHLY, CDR2 FYNNEI. CDR3 nucleotides: TGTGCCAGCAGTAGGGGCGGAACCTACGAGCAGTACTTC. This translates into CASSRGGTYEQYF.

The chain carries TRBV5-1 and TRBJ2-1; 8 bases are shared with TRBD2. V lost 4 bases to trimming and J lost 3 bases; unmatched junction nucleotides: 9. Germline V lookup: CDR1 SGHRS, CDR2 YFSETQ. CDR3 length equals 16 residues. The CDR3 bases are TGCGCCAGCAGCCCAGAAAGCGGGAGTTACTACAATGAGCAGTTCTTC. Encoded protein: CASSPESGSYYNEQFF.

V gene TRBV18 combines with J gene TRBJ2-7; TRBD1 aligns across 7 bases. Germline V lookup: CDR1 KGHSH, CDR2 LQKENI. The CDR3 loop spans 13 amino acids. V lost 3 bases and J lost 3; bases outside the gene matches: 2. The CDR3 sequence is CASSPTGFYEQYV. The DNA for the CDR3 is TGTGCCAGCTCACCGACAGGGTTCTACGAGCAGTACGTC.

This clone was detected only once. The gene calls are TRBV13 and TRBJ2-2, with TRBD1 identical over 8 bases. Germline V gives CDR1 PRHDT, CDR2 FYEKMQ (reference sequence). The CDR3 consists of 15 residues. V was clipped by 6 bases and J by 2 bases; unmatched bases: 5. The CDR3 DNA follows: TGTGCCAGCAGTTTACAGGGGGTCAACACCGGGGAGCTGTTTTTT. It is translated as CASSLQGVNTGELFF.

This sequence joins TRBV18 and TRBJ1-1; D perhaps matches TRBD1 (5 bases). The germline gives CDR1 KGHSH, CDR2 LQKENI. With 5 bases removed from V and 1 base from J, the gap between germline ends came to 14 bases. The CDR3 is 15 amino acids. The chain's CDR3 is CASSRSGTPNTEAFF. CDR3 nucleotide sequence: TGTGCCAGCTCAAGATCCGGGACCCCGAACACTGAAGCTTTCTTT. Supplemented by reference TRBV18 and TRBJ1-1, the full variable domain reads NAGVMQNPRHLVRRRGQEARLRCSPMKGHSHVYWYRQLPEEGLKFMVYLQKENIIDESGMPKERFSAEFPKEGPSILRIQQVVRGDSAAYFCASSRSGTPNTEAFFGQGTRLTVV.

The chain is built from TRBV6-1 and TRBJ2-3; possibly TRBD2 for D (5 bases). CDR1 and CDR2 (germline): MNHNS, SASEGT. V was pared by 3 bases and J by 0 bases, with 13 bases between. The CDR3 runs 16 residues. DNA for the CDR3: TGTGCCAGCAGTGATAAGCGGAGGTCTAGCACAGATACGCAGTATTTT. It yields the protein CASSDKRRSSTDTQYF.

This clone was recorded only once. The V gene is TRBV4-1, the J gene TRBJ2-1; the match to TRBD2 covers 9 bases. Germline CDR1 MGHRA, CDR2 YSYEKL. J gave up 8 bases and V 4 bases, and 12 bases lay outside the gene matches. There are 16 residues in the CDR3. The CDR3 bases are TGCGCCAGCAGCCGCCAAACCGGGACTAGCTTCGATGAGCAGTTCTTC. As protein: CASSRQTGTSFDEQFF.

This clone was detected only a few times. V is TRBV7-8 and J is TRBJ1-6, with D uncertain. The CDR3 is 14 residues long. V shed 5 bases and J shed 8 bases, with 13 bases lying between them. CDR1 and CDR2 (germline): SGHVS, FQNEAQ. This chain's CDR3 is CASSQPGRDSPLHF. For the CDR3, the DNA is TGTGCCAGCAGCCAGCCGGGGAGGGATTCACCCCTCCACTTT.

CDR3 sequence reads: CASRGANEETQYF. CDR3 sequence (DNA): TGTGCCAGCCGGGGGGCGAACGAAGAGACCCAGTACTTC. The chain uses TRBV27 and TRBJ2-5, with TRBD2 as a possible D gene (7 bases). V lost 8 bases and J 3 bases, leaving 13 bases between the germline ends. The CDR3 sequence is 13 residues long. CDR1 and CDR2 (germline): MNHEY, SMNVEV (reference sequence).